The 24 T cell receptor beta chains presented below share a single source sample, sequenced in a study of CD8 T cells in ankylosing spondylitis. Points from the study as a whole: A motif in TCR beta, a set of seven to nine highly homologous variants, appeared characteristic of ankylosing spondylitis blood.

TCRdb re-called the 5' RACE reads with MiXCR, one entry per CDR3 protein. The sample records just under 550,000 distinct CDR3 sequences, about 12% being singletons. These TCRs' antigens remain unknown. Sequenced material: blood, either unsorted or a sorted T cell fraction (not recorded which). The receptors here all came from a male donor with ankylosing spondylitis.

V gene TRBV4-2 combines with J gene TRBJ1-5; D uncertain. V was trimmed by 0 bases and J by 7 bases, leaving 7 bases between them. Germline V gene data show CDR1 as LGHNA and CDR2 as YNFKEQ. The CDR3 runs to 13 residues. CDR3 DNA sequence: TGTGCCAGCAGCCAAGAGCCGGGCCAGCCCCAGCATTTT. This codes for CASSQEPGQPQHF.

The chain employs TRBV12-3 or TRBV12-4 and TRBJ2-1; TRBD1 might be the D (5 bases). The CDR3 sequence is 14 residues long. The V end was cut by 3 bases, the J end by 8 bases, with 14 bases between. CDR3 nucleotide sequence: TGTGCCAGCAGTTTTACAGGTACCATCGATGAGCAGTTCTTC. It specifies CASSFTGTIDEQFF.

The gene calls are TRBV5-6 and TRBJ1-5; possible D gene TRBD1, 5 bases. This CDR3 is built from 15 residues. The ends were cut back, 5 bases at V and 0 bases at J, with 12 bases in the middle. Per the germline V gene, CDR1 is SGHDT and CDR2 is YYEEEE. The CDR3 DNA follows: TGTGCCAGCAGTTACGGACAACATAGCAATCAGCCCCAGCATTTT. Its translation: CASSYGQHSNQPQHF.

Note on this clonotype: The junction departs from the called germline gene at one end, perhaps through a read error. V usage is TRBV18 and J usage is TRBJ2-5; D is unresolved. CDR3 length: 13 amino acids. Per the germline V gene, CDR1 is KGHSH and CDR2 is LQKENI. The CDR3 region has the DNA TGTGCCAGCTCATCACCGCGACGCGAGACCCAGTACTTC. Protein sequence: CASSSPRRETQYF.

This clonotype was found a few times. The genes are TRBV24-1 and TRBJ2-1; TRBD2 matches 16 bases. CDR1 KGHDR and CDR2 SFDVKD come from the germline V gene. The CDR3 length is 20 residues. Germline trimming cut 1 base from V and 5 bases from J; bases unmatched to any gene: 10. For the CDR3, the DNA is TGTGCCACCAGTGATTTCCGTGCGGGACTAGCGGGAGGGCCGAACAATGAGCAGTTCTTC. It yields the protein CATSDFRAGLAGGPNNEQFF.

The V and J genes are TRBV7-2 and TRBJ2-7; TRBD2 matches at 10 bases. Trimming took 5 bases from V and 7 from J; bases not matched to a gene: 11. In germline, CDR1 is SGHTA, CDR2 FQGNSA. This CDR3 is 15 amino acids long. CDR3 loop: CASSETSGSLLEQYF. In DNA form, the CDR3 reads TGTGCCAGCAGCGAGACTAGCGGGTCTTTATTGGAGCAGTACTTC.

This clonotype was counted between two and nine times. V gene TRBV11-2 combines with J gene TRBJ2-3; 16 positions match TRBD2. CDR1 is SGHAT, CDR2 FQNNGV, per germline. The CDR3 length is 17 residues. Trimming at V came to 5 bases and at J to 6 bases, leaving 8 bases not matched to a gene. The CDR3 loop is CASSPGTSGRAGDTQYF. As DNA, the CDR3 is TGTGCCAGCAGCCCGGGGACTAGCGGGAGGGCAGGGGATACGCAGTATTTT.

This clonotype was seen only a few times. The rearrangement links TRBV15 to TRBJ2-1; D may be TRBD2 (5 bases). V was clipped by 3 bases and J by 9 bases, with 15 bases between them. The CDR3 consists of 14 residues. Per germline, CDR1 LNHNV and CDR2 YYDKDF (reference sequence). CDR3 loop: CATSRESGSPEQFF. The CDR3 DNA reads TGTGCCACCAGCAGGGAGAGCGGATCACCTGAGCAGTTCTTC.

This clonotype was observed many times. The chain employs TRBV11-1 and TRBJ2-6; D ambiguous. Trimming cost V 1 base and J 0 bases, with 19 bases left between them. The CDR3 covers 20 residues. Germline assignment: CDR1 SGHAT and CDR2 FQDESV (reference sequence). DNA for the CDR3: TGTGCCAGCAGCTTAGTAGATGGTTTGTCCTTATACTCTGGGGCCAACGTCCTGACTTTC. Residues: CASSLVDGLSLYSGANVLTF.

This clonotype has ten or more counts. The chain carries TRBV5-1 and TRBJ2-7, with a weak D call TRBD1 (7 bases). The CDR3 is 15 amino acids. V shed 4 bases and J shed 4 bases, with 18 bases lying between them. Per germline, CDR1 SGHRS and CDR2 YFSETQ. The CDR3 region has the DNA TGCGCCAGCAGCCTCCGGGACAGCGGAGGGTACGAGCAGTACTTC. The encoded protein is CASSLRDSGGYEQYF.

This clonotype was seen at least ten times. CDR3 sequence: CASSLAGPGQGARGANVLTF. The CDR3 nucleotides read TGCGCCAGCAGCTTGGCCGGCCCAGGACAGGGGGCGCGAGGGGCCAACGTCCTGACTTTC. The chain is built from TRBV5-1 and TRBJ2-6, with 11 bases fitting TRBD1. Germline V gene lookup returns CDR1 SGHRS and CDR2 YFSETQ. V was clipped by 0 bases and J by 4 bases; unmatched bases: 12. The length of the CDR3 is 20 residues. Complete variable domain (other parts from reference TRBV5-1 and TRBJ2-6): KAGVTQTPRYLIKTRGQQVTLSCSPISGHRSVSWYQQTPGQGLQFLFEYFSETQRNKGNFPGRFSGRQFSNSRSEMNVSTLELGDSALYLCASSLAGPGQGARGANVLTFGAGSRLTVL.

CDR3 protein: CASSPDSTSSYNEQFF. In nucleotides, the CDR3 is TGTGCCAGCAGTCCTGACAGTACCAGCTCCTACAATGAGCAGTTCTTC. The chain has TRBV7-6 and TRBJ2-1; D may be TRBD1 (5 bases). V gave up 6 bases and J gave up 0 bases, with 15 bases separating them. Germline assignment: CDR1 SGHVS and CDR2 FNYEAQ. The CDR3 totals 16 residues.

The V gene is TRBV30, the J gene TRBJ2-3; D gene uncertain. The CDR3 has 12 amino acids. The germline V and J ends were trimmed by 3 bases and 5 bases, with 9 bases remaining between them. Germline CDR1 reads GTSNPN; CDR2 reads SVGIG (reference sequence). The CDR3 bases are TGTGCCTGGAGCGCCCTTAAAGATACGCAGTATTTT. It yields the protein CAWSALKDTQYF.

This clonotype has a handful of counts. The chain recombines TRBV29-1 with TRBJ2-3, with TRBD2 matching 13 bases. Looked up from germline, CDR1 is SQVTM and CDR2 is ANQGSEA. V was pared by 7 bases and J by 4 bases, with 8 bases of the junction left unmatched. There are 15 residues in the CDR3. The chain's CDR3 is CSERLAGGRSDTQYF. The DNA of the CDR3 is TGCAGCGAAAGACTAGCGGGAGGAAGGTCAGATACGCAGTATTTT.

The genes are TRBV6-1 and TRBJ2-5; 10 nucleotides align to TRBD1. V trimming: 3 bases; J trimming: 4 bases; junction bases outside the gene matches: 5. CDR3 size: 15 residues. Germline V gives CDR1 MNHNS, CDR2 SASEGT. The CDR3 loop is CASSEIGTGVETQYF. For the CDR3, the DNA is TGTGCCAGCAGTGAGATAGGGACAGGGGTAGAGACCCAGTACTTC.

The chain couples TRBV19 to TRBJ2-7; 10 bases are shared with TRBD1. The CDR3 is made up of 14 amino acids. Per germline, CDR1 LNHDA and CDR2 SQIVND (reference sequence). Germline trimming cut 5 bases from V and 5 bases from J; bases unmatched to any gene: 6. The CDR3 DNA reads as TGTGCCAGTAGTCCGACAGGGGGCAAGAACGAGCAGTACTTC. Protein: CASSPTGGKNEQYF.

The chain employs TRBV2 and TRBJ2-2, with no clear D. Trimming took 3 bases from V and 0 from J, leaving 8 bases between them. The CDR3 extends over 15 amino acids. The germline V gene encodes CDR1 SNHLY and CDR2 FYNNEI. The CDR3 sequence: CASSDWATNTGELFF. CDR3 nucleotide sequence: TGTGCCAGCAGTGACTGGGCTACGAACACCGGGGAGCTGTTTTTT.

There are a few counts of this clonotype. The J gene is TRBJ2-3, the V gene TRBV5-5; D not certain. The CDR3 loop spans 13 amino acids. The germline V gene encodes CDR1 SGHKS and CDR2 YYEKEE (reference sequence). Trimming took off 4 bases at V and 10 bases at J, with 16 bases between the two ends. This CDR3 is CASSLFQREAQYF. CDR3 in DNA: TGTGCCAGCAGCCTCTTTCAGAGAGAGGCGCAGTATTTT.

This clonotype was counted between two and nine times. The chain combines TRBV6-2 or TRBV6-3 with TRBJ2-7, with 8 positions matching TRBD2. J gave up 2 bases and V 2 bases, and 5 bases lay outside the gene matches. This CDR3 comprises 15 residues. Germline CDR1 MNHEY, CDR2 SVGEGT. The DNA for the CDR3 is TGTGCCAGCAGTTACGGGGTAGCGGGAACCTACGAGCAGTACGTC. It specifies CASSYGVAGTYEQYV.

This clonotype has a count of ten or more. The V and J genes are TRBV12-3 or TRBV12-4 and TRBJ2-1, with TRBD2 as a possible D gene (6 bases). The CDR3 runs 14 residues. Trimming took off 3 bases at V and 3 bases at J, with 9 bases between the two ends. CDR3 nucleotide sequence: TGTGCCAGCAGTTTGGGGACTTACTACAATGAGCAGTTCTTC. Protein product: CASSLGTYYNEQFF.

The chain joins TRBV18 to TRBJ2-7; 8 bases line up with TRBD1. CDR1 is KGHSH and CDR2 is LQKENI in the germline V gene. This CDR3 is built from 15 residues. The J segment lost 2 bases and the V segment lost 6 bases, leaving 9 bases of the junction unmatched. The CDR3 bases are TGTGCCAGCTCCCCCCAGGGGGCCGTTACCTACGAGCAGTACTTC. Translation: CASSPQGAVTYEQYF. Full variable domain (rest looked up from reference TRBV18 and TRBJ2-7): NAGVMQNPRHLVRRRGQEARLRCSPMKGHSHVYWYRQLPEEGLKFMVYLQKENIIDESGMPKERFSAEFPKEGPSILRIQQVVRGDSAAYFCASSPQGAVTYEQYFGPGTRLTVT.

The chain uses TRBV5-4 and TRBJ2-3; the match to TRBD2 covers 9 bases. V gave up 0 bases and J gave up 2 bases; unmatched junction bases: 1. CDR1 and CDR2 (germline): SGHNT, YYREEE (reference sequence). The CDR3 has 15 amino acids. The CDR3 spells CASSLEGLATDTQYF. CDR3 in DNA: TGTGCCAGCAGCTTGGAGGGACTAGCCACAGATACGCAGTATTTT. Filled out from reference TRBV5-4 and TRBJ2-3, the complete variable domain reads ETGVTQSPTHLIKTRGQQVTLRCSSQSGHNTVSWYQQALGQGPQFIFQYYREEENGRGNFPPRFSGLQFPNYSSELNVNALELDDSALYLCASSLEGLATDTQYFGPGTRLTVL.

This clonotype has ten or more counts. The CDR3 sequence: CASRSGTSDIQYF. The CDR3 DNA follows: TGTGCCAGCAGGAGCGGGACTTCAGACATTCAGTACTTC. J is TRBJ2-4 and V is TRBV12-3 or TRBV12-4; the match to TRBD2 covers 7 bases. This CDR3 is built from 13 residues. V was pared by 6 bases and J by 8 bases, with 7 bases of the junction left unmatched.

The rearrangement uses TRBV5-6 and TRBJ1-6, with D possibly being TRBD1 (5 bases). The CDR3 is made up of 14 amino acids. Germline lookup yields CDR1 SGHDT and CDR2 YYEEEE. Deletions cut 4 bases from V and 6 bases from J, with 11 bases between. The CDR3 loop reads CASSRGRGNSPLHF. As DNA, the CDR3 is TGTGCCAGCAGCCGGGGACGGGGTAATTCACCCCTCCACTTT.